The 12 T cell receptor beta chains in this list originate from one sample, sequenced in a study of T cell responses to AZD1222 COVID-19 vaccine. Libraries were prepared by immunoSEQ multiplex PCR; TCRdb keeps only in-frame clonotypes and omits some of them. Of about 120,000 clones listed, 88% were seen once; the top ten hold more than 3%. The material sequenced was peripheral blood, taken on day 0 of AZD1222 vaccination. The receptors stem from an adult in good health.

This chain's CDR3 is CASSEQDNGYTF. In nucleotides, the CDR3 is TGTGCCAGCAGTGAACAGGATAATGGCTACACCTTC. The chain carries TRBV12-3 or TRBV12-4 and TRBJ1-2, with D possibly matching TRBD1 (5 bases). The CDR3 consists of 12 residues. The ends were cut back, 5 bases at V and 6 bases at J, with 10 bases in the middle.

V is TRBV7-8 and J is TRBJ2-7, with a tentative D call TRBD1 (6 bases). V lost 5 bases and J lost 2, with 13 bases in between. This CDR3 is 14 amino acids long. Germline CDR1 reads SGHVS; CDR2 reads FQNEAQ. The CDR3 DNA follows: TGTGCCAGCAGCCCCCACAGGGTCCCCTACGAGCAGTACTTC. This gives the protein CASSPHRVPYEQYF.

The chain couples TRBV7-8 to TRBJ2-7, with D perhaps being TRBD1 or TRBD2 (5 bases each). The CDR3 runs 14 residues. The V and J ends lost 5 bases and 0 bases respectively, with 11 bases between them. Germline loops: CDR1 SGHVS, CDR2 FQNEAQ. The CDR3, as DNA: TGTGCCAGCAGCACAAGAGGGGTCTCCTACGAGCAGTACTTC. Protein: CASSTRGVSYEQYF.

The genes are TRBV10-3 and TRBJ2-5, with 8 positions matching TRBD1. Unmatched junction bases numbered 20, after V lost 6 bases and J lost 5 bases. The germline CDR1 and CDR2 sequences are ENHRY and SYGVKD. The CDR3 is 18 residues long. The CDR3 nucleotides are TGTGCCATCAGGGCCGGACAGGGTTCGGGCAGCAGGGGGGAGACCCAGTACTTC. This encodes CAIRAGQGSGSRGETQYF.

V usage is TRBV6-5 and J usage is TRBJ1-5; 8 bases match TRBD1. There are 15 residues in the CDR3. Germline trimming cut 5 bases from V and 4 bases from J; bases unmatched to any gene: 7. Germline V CDR1 and CDR2: MNHEY, SVGAGI. CDR3 sequence reads: CASSPGTGRNQPQHF. The CDR3, as DNA: TGTGCCAGCAGTCCCGGGACAGGCAGAAATCAGCCCCAGCATTTT.

The chain carries TRBV9 and TRBJ2-7, with 9 bases lining up with TRBD2. The V gene end was trimmed by 3 bases and the J gene end by 2 bases; junction bases not matched to a gene: 6. The CDR3 loop spans 15 amino acids. The V gene's germline CDR1 is SGDLS and CDR2 YYNGEE. CDR3 DNA sequence: TGTGCCAGCAGCGGAGAGGTAGCGGGGGCCTACGAGCAGTACTTC. Protein product: CASSGEVAGAYEQYF. Complete variable domain (other parts from reference TRBV9 and TRBJ2-7): DSGVTQTPKHLITATGQRVTLRCSPRSGDLSVYWYQQSLDQGLQFLIQYYNGEERAKGNILERFSAQQFPDLHSELNLSSLELGDSALYFCASSGEVAGAYEQYFGPGTRLTVT.

The chain employs TRBV4-3 and TRBJ1-5; TRBD1 matches 8 bases. After removal of 0 bases from V and 2 bases from J, the junction contained 3 bases not matched to a gene. The length of the CDR3 is 16 residues. The germline V gene has CDR1 LGHNA and CDR2 YSLEER. The DNA for the CDR3 is TGCGCCAGCAGCCAAGAAGAGACAGGGGGCAATCAGCCCCAGCATTTT. Protein: CASSQEETGGNQPQHF.

The J gene is TRBJ1-2, the V gene TRBV3-1 (or the pseudogene TRBV3-2); no clear D. The CDR3 has 12 amino acids. Trimming pared 2 bases from V and 8 bases from J, leaving 9 bases between. Germline-derived CDR1 and CDR2 are LGHDT and YNNKEL (reference sequence). The CDR3 nucleotides read TGTGCCAGCAGCCAACGCGTAGGGGGCTACACCTTC. Translating it yields CASSQRVGGYTF.

Here the CDR3 reads CASSQDIRSAANTEAFF. The CDR3 DNA reads TGTGCCAGCAGCCAAGATATTCGGTCGGCCGCGAACACTGAAGCTTTCTTT. This chain uses TRBV4-2 with TRBJ1-1; no clear D gene. V lost 0 bases, J lost 1 base, and 15 bases lay in between. From germline, CDR1 is LGHNA and CDR2 YNFKEQ. CDR3 length: 17 residues.

The genes are TRBV3-1 (or the pseudogene TRBV3-2) and TRBJ2-5; D might be TRBD1 or TRBD2, each matching 5 bases. V gave up 4 bases and J gave up 4 bases, with 13 bases separating them. The CDR3 is 14 amino acids. CDR1 is LGHDT and CDR2 is YNNKEL in the germline V gene (reference sequence). CDR3 loop: CASSRGTVGETQYF. The CDR3 DNA is TGTGCCAGCAGCCGAGGGACCGTGGGAGAGACCCAGTACTTC.

The chain is built from TRBV6-1 and TRBJ2-2; TRBD2 might be the D (6 bases). Germline V CDR1 and CDR2: MNHNS, SASEGT. Trimming took 0 bases from V and 6 from J, leaving 14 bases between them. This CDR3 is built from 16 residues. The CDR3 DNA is TGTGCCAGCAGTGAAGCGGGGGGTTTCGTCGCCGGGGAGCTGTTTTTT. Translated, it gives CASSEAGGFVAGELFF.

V gene TRBV9 combines with J gene TRBJ1-2; TRBD1 is a possible D gene (5 bases). This CDR3 contains 14 residues. CDR1 and CDR2 (germline): SGDLS, YYNGEE. The V gene lost 4 bases and the J gene lost 0 bases, with 10 bases spanning the gap. CDR3 nucleotides: TGTGCCAGCAGCAGAATAGGGGCTAACTATGGCTACACCTTC. Amino acids: CASSRIGANYGYTF.